Described below is a single TCR beta chain sequence and its context. J gave up 7 bases and V 0 bases, and 11 bases lay outside the gene matches. This CDR3 region has 16 residues. Germline values: CDR1 LGHNA, CDR2 YNFKEQ. This entry comes from a study of blood T cell repertoires in COVID-19. Study details: Sites in the United States, Italy and Spain provided acute and convalescent COVID-19 samples. T cells, B-cell-depleted T cells, or PBMCs provided the cDNA or gDNA that served as material.

Original methodology: It was from reference gene primer amplification that nucleated cell counts were estimated. TCRdb's table, derived via immunoSEQ multiplex PCR, lists solely in-frame clones and lacks some. The V and J calls and the clone size are those of that table, but D and trimming were determined from the DNA. The profile covers 250,000 to 300,000 clones, with more than 85% appearing a single time and 8.8% taken by the ten largest. In Cohort 3, a recovered donor had either two negative PCRs, clearance, or symptom resolution. Input material: PBMCs or T cells enriched from blood (not recorded which). The chain recombines TRBV4-2 with TRBJ1-2; 7 bases line up with TRBD1. The source is a man in his forties who had recovered from COVID-19. CDR3 in amino acids: CASSQDRGPGLGGYTF. As DNA, the CDR3 is TGTGCCAGCAGCCAAGATAGGGGGCCGGGATTGGGTGGCTACACCTTC.